This T cell receptor beta chain was obtained from a study of vaccination effects on CD4 cells after COVID-19. Points from the study as a whole: Newly vaccine-induced clones made up most of the convalescents' post-vaccine spike-reactive clones. Whether induced by infection or by vaccine, clones showed marked clonal contraction late after vaccination.

A word on this clone: Antigen unknown.

Between the trimmed V and J ends, which lost 0 bases and 4 bases, there was a span of 15 bases. The germline V gene has CDR1 MGHRA and CDR2 YSYEKL. CDR3 length: 17 amino acids. Sequenced by immunoSEQ multiplex PCR; TCRdb stores in-frame clones only, minus some. The table has under 60,000 clones, 76% seen once. Pools of viral peptides were used by the ViraFEST assay to expand antigen-specific CD4+ T cells ahead of sequencing. Culturing for 10 to 11 days preceded CD4+ T cell isolation. Documented for the person is a PCR-confirmed SARS-CoV-2 infection occurring between March and December 2020. The rearrangement uses TRBV4-1 and TRBJ1-4; no definite D call. The sample in question was CD4+ T cells from PBMCs cultured with HIV peptides, obtained before COVID-19 vaccination. Subset denoted: HIV-1 Nef peptide pool negative control/reference culture. This clonotype originated in a human donor who had a prior SARS-CoV-2 infection. The CDR3 reads CASSQDHGLTYNEKLFF. The CDR3 region has the DNA TGCGCCAGCAGCCAAGATCATGGACTGACGTATAATGAAAAACTGTTTTTT.